This T cell receptor beta chain was captured by sequencing in a study of Ad26.COV2.S vaccination and SARS-CoV-2 variants. In the study overall: Vaccine-arm donor from the placebo-controlled COV1001 Ad26.COV2.S trial. Study-wide points: Breadth and depth estimates from TCRs may understate total T cell responses. Vaccinees showed greater spike-specific TCR breadth than placebo recipients. Post-vaccination spike-specific CD8+ and CD4+ T cell responses reportedly had substantial breadth.

A remark on this clone: Its antigen is unknown.

The CDR3 runs to 15 residues. The germline V gene encodes CDR1 SGHTA and CDR2 FQGNSA. Unmatched junction bases numbered 9, after V lost 6 bases and J lost 3 bases. Libraries were prepared by immunoSEQ multiplex PCR; TCRdb keeps only in-frame clonotypes and omits some of them. This table holds 300,000 to 400,000 clones, 90% found once. Specified treatment: around 19 received Ad26.COV2.S at low or high dose, single or two shots; 5 received placebo; per-sample allocation not given. Collection of samples fell on day 63 after the first vaccine or placebo injection. This receptor was identified in a person between 18 and 59 years old who received the Ad26.COV2.S COVID-19 vaccine or a placebo. The material sequenced was peripheral blood, taken in a trial of Ad26.COV2.S vaccine versus placebo. The gene calls are TRBV7-2 and TRBJ1-1; 8 bases line up with TRBD1. CDR3 loop: CASRQIGQGHTEAFF. DNA for the CDR3: TGTGCCAGCAGACAGATTGGACAGGGTCACACTGAAGCTTTCTTT.